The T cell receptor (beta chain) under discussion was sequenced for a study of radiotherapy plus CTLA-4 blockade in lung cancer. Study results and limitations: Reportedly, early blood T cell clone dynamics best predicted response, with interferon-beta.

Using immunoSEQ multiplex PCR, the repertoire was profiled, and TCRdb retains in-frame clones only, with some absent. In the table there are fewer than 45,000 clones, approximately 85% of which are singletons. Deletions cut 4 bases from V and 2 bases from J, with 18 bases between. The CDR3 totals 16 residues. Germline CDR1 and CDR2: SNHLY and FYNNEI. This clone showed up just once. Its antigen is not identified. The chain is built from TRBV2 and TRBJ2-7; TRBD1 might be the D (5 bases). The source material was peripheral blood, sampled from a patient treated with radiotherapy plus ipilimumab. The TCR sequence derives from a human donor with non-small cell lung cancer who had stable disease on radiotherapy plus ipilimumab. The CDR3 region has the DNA TGTGCCAGCAGTGGGGCTACTAAAGGGGCCCCCTACGAGCAGTACTTC. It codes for CASSGATKGAPYEQYF.